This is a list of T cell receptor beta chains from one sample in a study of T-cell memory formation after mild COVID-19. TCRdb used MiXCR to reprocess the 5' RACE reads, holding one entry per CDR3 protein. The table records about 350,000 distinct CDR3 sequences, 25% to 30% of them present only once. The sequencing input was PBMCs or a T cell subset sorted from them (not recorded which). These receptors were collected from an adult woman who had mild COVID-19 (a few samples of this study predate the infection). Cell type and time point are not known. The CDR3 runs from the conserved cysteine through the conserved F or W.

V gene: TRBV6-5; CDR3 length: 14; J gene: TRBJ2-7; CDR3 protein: CASLPAGGDHEQYF
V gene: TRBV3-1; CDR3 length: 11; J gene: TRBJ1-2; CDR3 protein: CASGPNRGYTF
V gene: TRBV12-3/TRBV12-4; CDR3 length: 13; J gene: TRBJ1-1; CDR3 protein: CASSRQGHTEAFF
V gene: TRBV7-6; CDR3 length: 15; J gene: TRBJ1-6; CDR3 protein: CASSLEGQRDSPLHF
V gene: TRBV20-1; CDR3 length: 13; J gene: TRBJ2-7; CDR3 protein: CSARTSVAYEQYF
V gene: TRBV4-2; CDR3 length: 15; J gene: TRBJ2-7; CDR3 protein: CASSQDPTGSYEQYF
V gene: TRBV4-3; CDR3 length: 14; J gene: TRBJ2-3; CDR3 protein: CASSQRGLTDTQYF
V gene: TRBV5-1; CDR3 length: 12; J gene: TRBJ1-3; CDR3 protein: CANGAGGNTIYF
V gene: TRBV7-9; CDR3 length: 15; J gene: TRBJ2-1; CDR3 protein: CASSLGQGISNEQFF
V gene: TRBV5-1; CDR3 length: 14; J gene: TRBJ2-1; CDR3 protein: CASRSGLQGNEQFF
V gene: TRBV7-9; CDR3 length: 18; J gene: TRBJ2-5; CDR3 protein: CASSSPGLAGGSQETQYF
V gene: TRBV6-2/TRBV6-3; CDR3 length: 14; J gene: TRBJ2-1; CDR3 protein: CASSRTGVYNEQFF
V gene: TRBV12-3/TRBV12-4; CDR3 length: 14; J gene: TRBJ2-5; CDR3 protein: CASSGQGLSKTQYF
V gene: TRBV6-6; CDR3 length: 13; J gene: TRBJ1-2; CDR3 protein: CASQQGLTDGYTF
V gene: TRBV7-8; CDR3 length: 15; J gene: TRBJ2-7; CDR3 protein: CASSLGGGRADEQYF
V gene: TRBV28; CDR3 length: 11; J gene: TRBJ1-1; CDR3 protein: CASTLGGEAFF
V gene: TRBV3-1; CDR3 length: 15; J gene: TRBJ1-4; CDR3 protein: CASSRRGQGNEKLFF
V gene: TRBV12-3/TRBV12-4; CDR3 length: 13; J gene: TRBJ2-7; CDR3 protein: CASSTGTHYEQYF
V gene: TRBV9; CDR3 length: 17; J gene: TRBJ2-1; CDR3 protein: CASSGGTSGGLYNEQFF
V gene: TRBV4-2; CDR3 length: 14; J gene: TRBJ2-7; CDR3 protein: CASRPTGGVYEQYF
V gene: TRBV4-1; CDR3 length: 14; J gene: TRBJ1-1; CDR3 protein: CASSPPGARTEAFF
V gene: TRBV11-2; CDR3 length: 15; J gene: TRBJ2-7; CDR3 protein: CASSLGSGSNYEQYF
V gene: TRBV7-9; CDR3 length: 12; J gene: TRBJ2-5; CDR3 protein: CASTQVQETQYF
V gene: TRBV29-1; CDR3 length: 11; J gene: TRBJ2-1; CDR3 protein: CSPWTQNEQFF
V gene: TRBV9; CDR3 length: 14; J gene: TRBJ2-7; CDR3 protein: CASSVGTGDYEQYF
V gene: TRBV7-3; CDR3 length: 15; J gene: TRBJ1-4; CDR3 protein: CASSFNVLTNEKLFF
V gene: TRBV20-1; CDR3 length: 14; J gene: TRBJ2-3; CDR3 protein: CSVTGAAGADTQYF
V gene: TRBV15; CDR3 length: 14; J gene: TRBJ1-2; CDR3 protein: CATSRESVMGGYTF
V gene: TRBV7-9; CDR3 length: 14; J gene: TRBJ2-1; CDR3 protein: CASSPTGSYNEQFF
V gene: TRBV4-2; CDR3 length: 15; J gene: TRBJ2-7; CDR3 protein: CASSQEVAVTYEQYF
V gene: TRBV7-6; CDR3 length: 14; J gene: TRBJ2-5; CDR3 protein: CASSLGPNQETQYF
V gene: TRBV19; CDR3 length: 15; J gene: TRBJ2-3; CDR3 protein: CASSYREKDTDTQYF
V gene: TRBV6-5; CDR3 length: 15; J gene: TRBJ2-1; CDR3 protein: CASGLDRSSYNEQFF
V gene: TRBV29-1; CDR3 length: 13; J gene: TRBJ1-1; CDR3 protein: CSVEQGRDTEAFF
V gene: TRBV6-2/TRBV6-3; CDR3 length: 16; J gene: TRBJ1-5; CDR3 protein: CASRVYGQGTGQPQHF
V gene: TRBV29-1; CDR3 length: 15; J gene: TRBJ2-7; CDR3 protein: CSVGTSGRTPYEQYF
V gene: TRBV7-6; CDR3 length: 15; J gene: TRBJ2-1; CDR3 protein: CASSRLAGTSNEQFF
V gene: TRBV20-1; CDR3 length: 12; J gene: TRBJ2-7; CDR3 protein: CSARGSAYEQYF
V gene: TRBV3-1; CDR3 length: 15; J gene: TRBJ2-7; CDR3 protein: CASSQATGRPNEQYF
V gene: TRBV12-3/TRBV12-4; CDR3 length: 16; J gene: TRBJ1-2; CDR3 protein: CASRSQGTRANYGYTF